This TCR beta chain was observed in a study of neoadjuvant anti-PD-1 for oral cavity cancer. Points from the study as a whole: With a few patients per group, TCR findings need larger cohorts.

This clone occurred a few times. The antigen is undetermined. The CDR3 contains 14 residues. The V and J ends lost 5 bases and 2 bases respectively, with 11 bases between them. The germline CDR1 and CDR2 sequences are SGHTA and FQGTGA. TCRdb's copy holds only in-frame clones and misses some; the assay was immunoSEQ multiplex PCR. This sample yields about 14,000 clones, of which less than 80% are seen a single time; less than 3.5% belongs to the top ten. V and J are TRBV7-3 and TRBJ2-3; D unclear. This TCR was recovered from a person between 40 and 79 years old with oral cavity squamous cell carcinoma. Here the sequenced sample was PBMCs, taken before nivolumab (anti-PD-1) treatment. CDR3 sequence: CASSPIGDTDTQYF. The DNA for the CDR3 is TGTGCCAGCAGCCCGATCGGTGACACAGATACGCAGTATTTT.